This record concerns one TCR beta chain sequence. The antigen is unknown. Study-level points and caveats: Greatest tumor Treg TCR overlap was with tumor naive CD4+ cells.

Semi-nested PCR with Nested Universal Primer A followed constant-region reverse priming of full-length variable regions. Using its own MiXCR run on the 5' RACE reads, TCRdb lists one record per CDR3 protein. The sample has about 50,000 distinct CDR3 sequences, 28% seen once. Germline CDR1 LGHNA, CDR2 YNFKEQ. CDR3 size: 15 residues. After removal of 11 bases from V and 1 base from J, the junction contained 9 bases not matched to a gene. Sequenced input: naive CD4+ T cells sorted from blood. Subset given: naive CD4+ T cells, CD4+CD45RA+CD25-. The source is a female donor with breast cancer. This rearrangement joins TRBV4-2 to TRBJ2-3; 10 bases agree with TRBD1. CDR3 DNA sequence: TGTGCCGGCACCAGGACAGGGGGTGGCACAGATACGCAGTATTTT. Residues: CAGTRTGGGTDTQYF.